Presented here are 31 T cell receptor beta chains from one specimen sequenced in a study of response to subunit inactivated influenza vaccine. Using its own MiXCR run on the RT-PCR reads, TCRdb lists one record per CDR3 protein. The data show about 520,000 distinct CDR3 sequences, under 8.5% seen once. The sequenced sample was PBMCs from blood, obtained 23 months after vaccination. The source is a man between 50 and 75 years old who received an inactivated influenza vaccine.

Only a few counts were recorded for this clonotype. The CDR3: CSAGLAANTEAFF. The CDR3, as DNA: TGCAGCGCCGGACTGGCAGCTAACACTGAAGCTTTCTTT. This chain connects TRBV29-1 to TRBJ1-1; D not resolved. Looked up from germline, CDR1 is SQVTM and CDR2 is ANQGSEA. Deletions cut 7 bases from V and 2 bases from J, with 14 bases between. CDR3 length equals 13 residues.

This chain connects TRBV7-2 to TRBJ2-5, with no clear D. V dropped 0 bases and J dropped 2 bases, with 10 bases sitting between them. CDR1 and CDR2 (germline): SGHTA, FQGNSA. The CDR3 has 15 residues. The CDR3 loop reads CASSLALGKQETQYF. CDR3 in DNA: TGTGCCAGCAGCTTAGCGCTGGGGAAACAAGAGACCCAGTACTTC.

This clonotype was found a few times. The V call is TRBV20-1, the J call TRBJ1-1, with D tentatively TRBD1 (6 bases). The CDR3 sequence is 13 residues long. V was pared by 3 bases and J by 2 bases, with 10 bases between. Germline V gene sequence: CDR1 DFQATT, CDR2 SNEGSKA (reference sequence). CDR3 coding DNA: TGCAGTGCTAGCAGGGGCCTAAACACTGAAGCTTTCTTT. Translation gives CSASRGLNTEAFF.

This clonotype was recorded at least ten times. CDR3 in DNA: TGTGCCATCAGTGAGTCCGAGACCCGAGGGAACATTCAGTACTTC. Protein: CAISESETRGNIQYF. The gene calls are TRBV10-3 and TRBJ2-4; D is perhaps TRBD2 (5 bases). Looked up from germline, CDR1 is ENHRY and CDR2 is SYGVKD. This CDR3 has 15 amino acids. V was shortened by 0 bases and J by 7 bases, with 13 bases between the two germline ends.

This clonotype occurred many times. In DNA, the CDR3 is TGTGCCAGCAGCACCGTTTTAGGCGGTGAGCAGTTCTTC. It translates to CASSTVLGGEQFF. This sequence joins TRBV7-8 and TRBJ2-1; D is ambiguous. CDR3 size: 13 residues. Germline CDR1 is SGHVS and CDR2 is FQNEAQ. With 5 bases removed from V and 9 bases from J, the gap between germline ends came to 14 bases.

The chain carries TRBV6-2 or TRBV6-3 and TRBJ2-7, with TRBD1 identical over 8 bases. The length of the CDR3 is 19 residues. V was pared by 3 bases and J by 4 bases, with 20 bases of the junction left unmatched. Germline CDR1 MNHEY, CDR2 SVGEGT. This CDR3 is CASSYRGTGNSAGGYEQYF. The CDR3 DNA sequence: TGTGCCAGCAGTTATCGGGGGACAGGAAACTCCGCCGGCGGTTACGAGCAGTACTTC.

This clonotype was counted many times. The genes are TRBV5-1 and TRBJ1-2, with a weak D call TRBD1 (5 bases). Trimming removed 3 bases at V and 5 bases at J, with 11 bases between. The CDR3 sequence is 13 residues long. CDR1 is SGHRS, CDR2 YFSETQ, per germline. The CDR3: CASSSGRWYGYTF. The DNA for the CDR3 is TGCGCCAGCAGCTCGGGACGGTGGTATGGCTACACCTTC.

This clonotype was seen a few times. The V gene is TRBV4-3, the J gene TRBJ2-2; 9 bases are shared with TRBD2. The V gene end was trimmed by 3 bases and the J gene end by 7 bases; junction bases not matched to a gene: 9. The CDR3 extends over 16 amino acids. Germline V CDR1 and CDR2: LGHNA, YSLEER. CDR3 sequence (DNA): TGCGCCAGCAGCCATCGGCGGGGGGGCCAGAACGGGGAGCTGTTTTTT. This encodes CASSHRRGGQNGELFF.

The chain links TRBV28 to TRBJ2-3; 10 bases are a match to TRBD1. This CDR3 comprises 16 residues. Germline loops: CDR1 MDHEN, CDR2 SYDVKM. J gave up 2 bases and V 7 bases, and 9 bases lay outside the gene matches. CDR3 bases: TGTGCCAGCACCACCCCCGGGACAGGGGTCACAGATACGCAGTATTTT. It specifies CASTTPGTGVTDTQYF.

Only a few counts were recorded for this clonotype. This rearrangement joins TRBV7-2 to TRBJ1-1; D call uncertain. The germline gives CDR1 SGHTA, CDR2 FQGNSA. This CDR3 contains 14 residues. The V and J ends lost 2 bases and 4 bases respectively, with 11 bases between them. The chain's CDR3 is CASSLNPAGTEAFF. DNA of the CDR3: TGTGCCAGCAGCTTAAACCCAGCGGGCACTGAAGCTTTCTTT.

This clonotype was picked up a small number of times. V and J are TRBV29-1 and TRBJ1-4, with TRBD1 as a possible D gene (5 bases). Trimming stripped 5 bases from V and 7 bases from J, with 17 bases between. The germline CDR1 and CDR2 sequences are SQVTM and ANQGSEA. The CDR3 covers 14 residues. The CDR3 DNA is TGCAGCGTTTTAACGTCGGAGGGGACTGAAAAACTGTTTTTT. Its protein is CSVLTSEGTEKLFF.

This chain links TRBV10-1 with TRBJ2-7; no clear D. Germline V gene sequence: CDR1 WNHNN, CDR2 SYGVQD (reference sequence). The CDR3 runs to 20 residues. Trimming removed 2 bases at V and 7 bases at J, with 33 bases between. The CDR3, as DNA: TGCGCCAGCAGTGAGGCGACGCCTGGCCGGGCCGCACTTATACTACGTGAGCAGTACTTC. This codes for CASSEATPGRAALILREQYF.

This clonotype was seen only a few times. The chain recombines TRBV5-1 with TRBJ2-3, with TRBD1 identical over 10 bases. V was clipped by 5 bases and J by 0 bases; unmatched bases: 6. Germline V lookup: CDR1 SGHRS, CDR2 YFSETQ. The CDR3 totals 16 residues. The CDR3 protein is CASRTGQGGSTDTQYF. DNA for the CDR3: TGCGCCAGCAGAACAGGACAGGGGGGGAGCACAGATACGCAGTATTTT. The full variable domain, rest sourced from reference TRBV5-1 and TRBJ2-3, is KAGVTQTPRYLIKTRGQQVTLSCSPISGHRSVSWYQQTPGQGLQFLFEYFSETQRNKGNFPGRFSGRQFSNSRSEMNVSTLELGDSALYLCASRTGQGGSTDTQYFGPGTRLTVL.

There are many counts of this clonotype. The rearrangement joins TRBV3-1 to TRBJ2-3; the D gene is possibly TRBD2 (5 bases). V gave up 0 bases and J gave up 3 bases, with 10 bases separating them. Germline V lookup: CDR1 LGHDT, CDR2 YNNKEL (reference sequence). This CDR3 region has 15 residues. The CDR3 region is CASSQERLATDTQYF. Written as DNA, the CDR3 is TGTGCCAGCAGCCAAGAACGGCTAGCTACAGATACGCAGTATTTT.

Concerning this clonotype: The junction differs from germline at one of its ends, possibly a read error. V is TRBV12-3 or TRBV12-4 and J is TRBJ2-7, with TRBD1 matching 9 bases. CDR3 length: 13 amino acids. CDR3 DNA sequence: TGCCCCAGCAGCAGGACAGGGGCCTACGAGCAGTACTTC. Its protein is CPSSRTGAYEQYF.

This clonotype showed up just a few times. The gene calls are TRBV5-1 and TRBJ2-7; TRBD2 matches at 11 bases. V was clipped by 4 bases and J by 6 bases; unmatched bases: 6. This CDR3 contains 14 residues. Germline V CDR1 and CDR2: SGHRS, YFSETQ. Written as DNA, the CDR3 is TGCGCCAGCAGCCCCGGGACTAGCGGAGCCGAGCAGTACTTC. This codes for CASSPGTSGAEQYF.

This clonotype turned up a few times. V gene TRBV30 combines with J gene TRBJ2-3, with D unclear. CDR3 length equals 15 residues. V was pared by 0 bases and J by 4 bases, with 14 bases between. The germline gives CDR1 GTSNPN, CDR2 SVGIG (reference sequence). CDR3 loop: CAWSVTGNNPDTQYF. CDR3 bases: TGTGCCTGGAGTGTTACGGGCAATAACCCAGATACGCAGTATTTT.

This clonotype was observed many times. V usage is TRBV6-2 or TRBV6-3 and J usage is TRBJ2-1; tentatively, D is TRBD2 (5 bases). The CDR3 consists of 13 residues. V lost 8 bases, J lost 2 bases, and 10 bases lay in between. Germline V gene sequence: CDR1 MNHEY, CDR2 SVGEGT. CDR3 in DNA: TGTGCCAGCGGTGGGAGACCCTACAATGAGCAGTTCTTC. It encodes CASGGRPYNEQFF.

This clonotype was counted at least ten times. The V gene is TRBV12-3 or TRBV12-4, the J gene TRBJ1-5; the D gene is possibly TRBD1 (6 bases). CDR3 length: 15 amino acids. V lost 5 bases and J lost 6, with 17 bases in between. In nucleotides, the CDR3 is TGTGCCAGCAGTCGAACCCTGGGGGGGGCTCAGCCCCAGCATTTT. Translating gives CASSRTLGGAQPQHF.

V and J are TRBV30 and TRBJ2-7; the D is unclear. Germline CDR1 is GTSNPN and CDR2 is SVGIG (reference sequence). Trimming left V 2 bases short and J 2 bases short, with 7 bases between. CDR3 length equals 12 residues. The CDR3 region is CAWSTIAYEQYF. DNA for the CDR3: TGTGCCTGGAGTACAATAGCCTACGAGCAGTACTTC.

At least ten counts were recorded for this clonotype. The rearrangement uses TRBV7-2 and TRBJ2-2; D may be TRBD1 (6 bases). Germline CDR1 is SGHTA and CDR2 is FQGNSA. This CDR3 is 14 amino acids long. V lost 5 bases and J 4 bases, leaving 11 bases between the germline ends. CDR3 DNA: TGTGCCAGCAGCCCGACACAGGGCACCGGGGAGCTGTTTTTT. It yields the protein CASSPTQGTGELFF.

This clonotype was counted at least ten times. The chain employs TRBV2 and TRBJ2-2, with D uncertain. The germline V gene has CDR1 SNHLY and CDR2 FYNNEI. This CDR3 has 14 residues. Trimming shortened V by 6 bases and J by 3 bases, and 11 bases separated the two germline ends. The chain's CDR3 is CASRSDSYTGELFF. CDR3 nucleotides: TGTGCCAGCAGGTCCGATAGCTACACCGGGGAGCTGTTTTTT.

This clonotype was detected a few times. The chain links TRBV6-5 to TRBJ2-1, with TRBD2 matching 11 bases. V dropped 4 bases and J dropped 8; count of bases not matched to a gene: 4. CDR3 length: 14 amino acids. Germline V gene sequence: CDR1 MNHEY, CDR2 SVGAGI. Here the CDR3 reads CASSLAGGPDEQFF. The CDR3 DNA sequence: TGTGCCAGCAGTTTAGCGGGAGGGCCAGATGAGCAGTTCTTC.

Ten or more counts support this clonotype. This chain links TRBV10-3 with TRBJ1-1, with D maybe TRBD1 (5 bases). Looked up from germline, CDR1 is ENHRY and CDR2 is SYGVKD. V lost 0 bases, J lost 1 base, and 6 bases lay in between. This CDR3 comprises 14 residues. The CDR3 is CAISESTANTEAFF. The CDR3 DNA reads as TGTGCCATCAGTGAGTCGACAGCGAACACTGAAGCTTTCTTT.

There are a few counts of this clonotype. This chain links TRBV12-3 or TRBV12-4 with TRBJ1-5; possibly TRBD1 for D (5 bases). Trimming took off 3 bases at V and 7 bases at J, with 10 bases between the two ends. The CDR3 totals 13 residues. The CDR3 spells CASSFVQGQPQHF. CDR3 DNA sequence: TGTGCCAGCAGTTTTGTTCAGGGCCAGCCCCAGCATTTT.

This clonotype appeared a few times. V and J are TRBV10-3 and TRBJ2-7; a weak D match, TRBD1 (5 bases). In germline, CDR1 is ENHRY, CDR2 SYGVKD. This CDR3 is built from 13 residues. The ends were cut back, 3 bases at V and 3 bases at J, with 9 bases in the middle. The CDR3, as DNA: TGTGCCATCAGTGATGGGGCCGGCTACGAGCAGTACTTC. Its protein is CAISDGAGYEQYF.

This clonotype occurred a few times. This chain links TRBV20-1 with TRBJ2-1, with D unresolved. Trimming cost V 6 bases and J 2 bases, with 11 bases left between them. CDR3 size: 13 residues. Germline CDR1 DFQATT, CDR2 SNEGSKA (reference sequence). The DNA for the CDR3 is TGCAGTGCGTCTGAAAGCACCTACAATGAGCAGTTCTTC. Translated: CSASESTYNEQFF.

This clonotype was found a few times. The DNA of the CDR3 is TGCGCCAGCAGCTTGTACCCCGAGGACGAGCAGTACTTC. This translates into CASSLYPEDEQYF. The chain recombines TRBV5-1 with TRBJ2-7, with D hard to call. This CDR3 is built from 13 residues. V was cut by 1 base and J by 5 bases, with 10 bases left in between. Germline loops: CDR1 SGHRS, CDR2 YFSETQ.

This clonotype was observed a few times. The V call is TRBV5-1, the J call TRBJ2-3, with 9 bases aligning to TRBD2. J gave up 6 bases and V 4 bases, and 9 bases lay outside the gene matches. The germline gives CDR1 SGHRS, CDR2 YFSETQ. This CDR3 spans 15 amino acids. CDR3 sequence reads: CASSPSGVPSDTQYF. The CDR3, as DNA: TGCGCCAGCAGCCCTAGCGGGGTCCCCAGCGATACGCAGTATTTT.

A few counts support this clonotype. The V gene is TRBV15, the J gene TRBJ2-3; 9 nucleotides agree with TRBD2. The ends lost 0 bases at V and 0 bases at J; junction bases unmatched: 10. The CDR3 runs to 19 residues. Germline V gene data show CDR1 as LNHNV and CDR2 as YYDKDF (reference sequence). Here the CDR3 DNA reads TGTGCCACCAGCAGAGATGCGATCCTAGCGGGGTCTAGCACAGATACGCAGTATTTT. Translated: CATSRDAILAGSSTDTQYF.

This clonotype has just a few counts. This chain uses TRBV27 with TRBJ1-2; the match to TRBD1 covers 8 bases. CDR1 is MNHEY and CDR2 is SMNVEV in the germline V gene (reference sequence). The CDR3 loop spans 15 amino acids. Trimming cost V 5 bases and J 2 bases; bases outside gene matches: 7. CDR3 sequence reads: CASSLTRQGNYGYTF. For the CDR3, the DNA is TGTGCCAGCAGTCTTACCCGACAGGGGAACTATGGCTACACCTTC.